The 5 T cell receptor beta chains below were found in one sample sequenced in a study of vaccination and CD4 T cells after COVID-19 (dated by TCRdb to about 2022). The method behind the library was PCR. Sequencing took place on an Illumina iSeq 100. DNA from cultured CD4+ T cells underwent TCR sequencing with the Oncomine TCR Beta short-read assay at the Johns Hopkins FTIC core. The raw public reads went through TCRdb reprocessing: fastp at Q25, MiXCR clone calling, in-frame beta chains kept. Each entry merges the rows of one CDR3 protein and shows their most common DNA and genes. The sample data list just under 20,000 distinct CDR3 sequences, and less than 60% of these were observed just once. The biggest ten clones account for roughly 2.5% of the sample. What this sample's treatment or condition label stands for: roughly 10-day PBMC culture with coronavirus spike peptide pools or control peptides (ViraFEST assay).

No cognate antigen is known for these TCRs. The sample here was CD4+ T cells from blood, cultured in vitro, taken after SARS-CoV-2 vaccination. These receptors were collected from a human donor who had recovered from COVID-19.

The chain links TRBV11-3 to TRBJ1-2, with D maybe TRBD1 (6 bases). Germline CDR1 is SGHNT and CDR2 is YENEEA. V dropped 1 base and J dropped 9 bases, with 15 bases sitting between them. The CDR3 contains 14 residues. This chain's CDR3 is CASSLVAKTGSYTF. The CDR3 DNA follows: TGTGCCAGCAGCTTAGTTGCGAAAACAGGGAGCTACACCTTC.

This clonotype was seen a few times. V gene TRBV6-2 or TRBV6-3 combines with J gene TRBJ1-5; 9 positions match TRBD1. Germline assignment: CDR1 MNHEY and CDR2 SVGEGT. V trimming: 5 bases; J trimming: 1 base; junction bases outside the gene matches: 3. CDR3 length equals 15 residues. DNA for the CDR3: TGTGCCAGCAGTCCGACAGGGGGGAGCAATCAGCCCCAGCATTTT. It encodes CASSPTGGSNQPQHF.

In its sample, this clonotype was seen a few times. The rearrangement links TRBV7-2 to TRBJ1-6; TRBD1 aligns across 9 bases. The CDR3 contains 15 residues. V was clipped by 8 bases and J by 9 bases; unmatched bases: 11. The germline V gene has CDR1 SGHTA and CDR2 FQGNSA. The CDR3 is CASAQSGQGFSPLHF. The CDR3 DNA sequence: TGTGCCAGCGCACAATCGGGACAGGGTTTTTCACCCCTCCACTTT.

This clonotype has only a few counts. The chain links TRBV28 to TRBJ1-6; 8 nucleotides match TRBD1. The CDR3 extends over 16 amino acids. The V segment lost 4 bases and the J segment 9 bases; nucleotides outside the gene matches: 11. Germline CDR1 MDHEN, CDR2 SYDVKM. The CDR3 nucleotides are TGTGCCAGCAGTTCACCTCAGGGGGCGCGGGCTTCACCCCTCCACTTT. It translates to CASSSPQGARASPLHF.

The rearrangement links TRBV11-2 to TRBJ2-5; D may be TRBD2 (5 bases). The CDR3 extends over 15 amino acids. CDR1 and CDR2 from the germline V gene are SGHAT and FQNNGV. Trimming removed 1 base from V and 5 bases from J, with 14 bases in between. Here the CDR3 reads CASSLVGEGGETQYF. CDR3 coding DNA: TGTGCCAGCAGCTTAGTAGGAGAGGGCGGGGAGACCCAGTACTTC.